The 29 T cell receptor beta chains below all came from one sample that was sequenced in a study of Graves' ophthalmopathy and Graves' hyperthyroidism. Using RNA transcripts, the TCR beta CDR3 regions were amplified. Amplification began with first-round RT-PCR using HTBI primers, then second-round multiplex PCR was performed. One entry per CDR3 protein results from TCRdb running MiXCR on the multiplex PCR reads. The data hold hundreds of thousands of distinct CDR3 sequences, with approximately 21% observed a single time. What was sequenced was peripheral blood. The receptors stem from a woman aged 18-29 years with stable Graves' hyperthyroidism. Some clones in this sample may be carry-over from other donors' samples.

This clonotype was seen many times. V gene TRBV11-2 combines with J gene TRBJ2-7, with D perhaps TRBD1 (6 bases). Per the germline V gene, CDR1 is SGHAT and CDR2 is FQNNGV. V lost 1 base to trimming and J lost 3 bases, with 16 bases between them. CDR3 length: 16 amino acids. The CDR3 coding sequence is TGTGCCAGCAGCTTAGGCCTCGGGACACCAATCTACGAGCAGTACTTC. It specifies CASSLGLGTPIYEQYF.

This clonotype was counted only a few times. V is TRBV30 and J is TRBJ1-3, with TRBD1 identical over 8 bases. The CDR3 is 15 amino acids. The V gene end was trimmed by 3 bases and the J gene end by 4 bases; junction bases not matched to a gene: 8. From germline, CDR1 is GTSNPN and CDR2 SVGIG (reference sequence). The CDR3 spells CAWREQGVMGNTIYF. Written as DNA, the CDR3 is TGTGCCTGGAGGGAACAGGGGGTAATGGGAAACACCATATATTTT.

The V call is TRBV5-1, the J call TRBJ2-5, with unresolved D. Trimming cost V 0 bases and J 4 bases, with 10 bases left between them. CDR3 length: 14 residues. CDR1 and CDR2 from the germline V gene are SGHRS and YFSETQ. The chain's CDR3 is CASSLDVRPETQYF. CDR3 nucleotides: TGCGCCAGCAGCTTGGACGTCAGGCCAGAGACCCAGTACTTC. The variable domain in full, completed from reference TRBV5-1 and TRBJ2-5, reads KAGVTQTPRYLIKTRGQQVTLSCSPISGHRSVSWYQQTPGQGLQFLFEYFSETQRNKGNFPGRFSGRQFSNSRSEMNVSTLELGDSALYLCASSLDVRPETQYFGPGTRLLVL.

This clonotype was detected many times. CDR3 nucleotide sequence: TGTGCCAGCAGTTCCTCCCCGGGGCGGGCCAACTATGGCTACACCTTC. Translating it yields CASSSSPGRANYGYTF. The V gene is TRBV27, the J gene TRBJ1-2, with D perhaps TRBD1 (5 bases). Germline CDR1 reads MNHEY; CDR2 reads SMNVEV (reference sequence). CDR3 length: 16 residues. Trimming shortened V by 4 bases and J by 2 bases, and 17 bases separated the two germline ends.

The chain combines TRBV20-1 with TRBJ1-1; tentative D call: TRBD1 (5 bases). Deletions cut 3 bases from V and 1 base from J, with 15 bases between. There are 15 residues in the CDR3. CDR1 is DFQATT, CDR2 SNEGSKA, per germline (reference sequence). CDR3: CSASPKGPWNTEAFF. For the CDR3, the DNA is TGCAGTGCTAGCCCGAAGGGGCCATGGAACACTGAAGCTTTCTTT.

This clonotype appeared many times. The chain recombines TRBV15 with TRBJ1-1; unclear D gene. Germline-derived CDR1 and CDR2 are LNHNV and YYDKDF (reference sequence). The CDR3 totals 17 residues. The V gene lost 0 bases and the J gene lost 3 bases, with 17 bases spanning the gap. The CDR3 DNA follows: TGTGCCACCAGCAGAGAGTTGTCCCCACCAAAGGACACTGAAGCTTTCTTT. It is translated as CATSRELSPPKDTEAFF.

This clonotype appeared a few times. V is TRBV9 and J is TRBJ1-2, with a possible D match to TRBD1 (6 bases). Germline CDR1 reads SGDLS; CDR2 reads YYNGEE. This CDR3 has 15 residues. Trimming left V 3 bases short and J 0 bases short, with 12 bases between. CDR3: CASSAGQTPNYGYTF. CDR3 bases: TGTGCCAGCAGCGCCGGACAGACTCCTAACTATGGCTACACCTTC. Drawing the rest from reference TRBV9 and TRBJ1-2, the complete variable domain is DSGVTQTPKHLITATGQRVTLRCSPRSGDLSVYWYQQSLDQGLQFLIQYYNGEERAKGNILERFSAQQFPDLHSELNLSSLELGDSALYFCASSAGQTPNYGYTFGSGTRLTVV.

The chain uses TRBV2 and TRBJ1-6, with 8 bases aligning to TRBD1. The CDR3 runs to 13 residues. Trimming cost V 6 bases and J 10 bases; bases outside gene matches: 5. Germline lookup yields CDR1 SNHLY and CDR2 FYNNEI. CDR3 residues: CASRQGALSPLHF. DNA of the CDR3: TGTGCCAGCAGGCAGGGGGCATTGTCACCCCTCCACTTT.

This clonotype came up many times. V and J are TRBV6-2 or TRBV6-3 and TRBJ1-1, with D possibly TRBD1 on 6 matching bases. V dropped 8 bases and J dropped 3 bases, with 13 bases sitting between them. Germline CDR1 reads MNHEY; CDR2 reads SVGEGT. The CDR3 spans 13 residues. In nucleotides, the CDR3 is TGTGCCAGCTGGAAACAGGGCTACACTGAAGCTTTCTTT. It specifies CASWKQGYTEAFF.

V usage is TRBV12-3 or TRBV12-4 and J usage is TRBJ2-2; TRBD1 aligns across 10 bases. V gave up 4 bases and J gave up 6 bases; unmatched junction bases: 8. This CDR3 comprises 16 residues. The CDR3 nucleotides read TGTGCCAGCAGTTCCGGACAGGGGGGGACCGCCGGGGAGCTGTTTTTT. Translated: CASSSGQGGTAGELFF.

This sequence joins TRBV20-1 and TRBJ2-2, with TRBD2 as a possible D gene (5 bases). From germline, CDR1 is DFQATT and CDR2 SNEGSKA (reference sequence). The length of the CDR3 is 16 residues. Deletions cut 0 bases from V and 0 bases from J, with 11 bases between. The CDR3 spells CSARDLRGTNTGELFF. The CDR3, as DNA: TGCAGTGCTAGAGATCTCCGGGGAACGAACACCGGGGAGCTGTTTTTT.

This clonotype was seen more than once but under ten times. The chain links TRBV12-3 or TRBV12-4 to TRBJ2-3, with 14 bases lining up with TRBD2. The CDR3 is made up of 16 amino acids. V shed 6 bases and J 2 bases; nucleotides not matched to a gene: 4. CDR3: CASRLGLAGVTDTQYF. In DNA form, the CDR3 reads TGTGCCAGCAGGTTGGGACTAGCGGGAGTCACAGATACGCAGTATTTT.

This clonotype was detected ten times or more. The rearrangement links TRBV12-3 or TRBV12-4 to TRBJ1-1; 8 bases agree with TRBD1. This CDR3 is built from 16 residues. J was trimmed by 4 bases and V by 5 bases; bases with no gene match: 12. The CDR3, as DNA: TGTGCCAGCAGTCCTAACTTGGCAGGGGGCATCACTGAAGCTTTCTTT. Translated, it gives CASSPNLAGGITEAFF.

This clonotype showed up just a few times. The genes are TRBV20-1 and TRBJ1-5; the D is unclear. The germline V gene has CDR1 DFQATT and CDR2 SNEGSKA (reference sequence). The CDR3 has 13 amino acids. V lost 0 bases, J lost 5 bases, and 8 bases lay in between. The DNA for the CDR3 is TGCAGTGCTAGAGAGGGGATGCATCAGCCCCAGCATTTT. Its protein is CSAREGMHQPQHF.

This clonotype was picked up many times. This chain uses TRBV5-1 with TRBJ2-7, with D possibly being TRBD1 or TRBD2 (5 bases each). This CDR3 has 12 amino acids. V lost 3 bases to trimming and J lost 9 bases, with 13 bases between them. CDR1 is SGHRS and CDR2 is YFSETQ in the germline V gene. The CDR3 region is CASSSEGPPQYF. The DNA of the CDR3 is TGCGCCAGCAGCTCAGAGGGACCTCCGCAGTACTTC.

Ten or more counts support this clonotype. The J gene is TRBJ2-5, the V gene TRBV11-2; 13 bases map to TRBD2. The J segment lost 0 bases and the V segment lost 6 bases, leaving 10 bases of the junction unmatched. The germline V gene encodes CDR1 SGHAT and CDR2 FQNNGV. The CDR3 has 18 residues. The CDR3 DNA reads TGTGCCAGCAGAAGAGGGACTAGCGGGGCCGTATACCAAGAGACCCAGTACTTC. It codes for CASRRGTSGAVYQETQYF.

In this sample, this clonotype turned up many times. The V gene is TRBV27, the J gene TRBJ2-5; 11 bases are a match to TRBD2. The CDR3 contains 16 residues. Trimming removed 1 base from V and 4 bases from J; junction bases left unmatched: 5. Germline V gene data show CDR1 as MNHEY and CDR2 as SMNVEV (reference sequence). Written as DNA, the CDR3 is TGTGCCAGCAGTTTATTAGCGGGGGGGCGTGCAGAGACCCAGTACTTC. This sequence encodes CASSLLAGGRAETQYF.

The V gene is TRBV6-1, the J gene TRBJ1-1; no firm D call. The germline gives CDR1 MNHNS, CDR2 SASEGT. Trimming cost V 6 bases and J 0 bases, with 11 bases left between them. The CDR3 runs 14 residues. The CDR3 DNA sequence: TGTGCCAGCAGAATCCAATGGGTGAACACTGAAGCTTTCTTT. This encodes CASRIQWVNTEAFF.

This clonotype has at least ten counts. The chain has TRBV12-3 or TRBV12-4 and TRBJ2-7, with D hard to call. The germline V and J ends were trimmed by 5 bases and 0 bases, with 11 bases remaining between them. The CDR3 consists of 14 residues. CDR3 protein: CASSPYPSSYEQYF. For the CDR3, the DNA is TGTGCCAGCAGTCCATACCCGAGCTCCTACGAGCAGTACTTC.

This clonotype was recorded many times. The genes are TRBV6-5 and TRBJ2-7; the D is unclear. The germline gives CDR1 MNHEY, CDR2 SVGAGI. The CDR3 runs to 12 residues. The germline V and J ends were trimmed by 6 bases and 4 bases, with 10 bases remaining between them. CDR3: CASSPDTYEQYF. The CDR3, as DNA: TGTGCCAGCAGCCCCGACACGTACGAGCAGTACTTC.

The gene calls are TRBV3-1 and TRBJ1-1; 8 nucleotides agree with TRBD1. The CDR3 loop spans 13 amino acids. V shed 1 base and J 10 bases; nucleotides not matched to a gene: 5. CDR1 and CDR2 (germline): LGHDT, YNNKEL (reference sequence). CDR3 sequence (DNA): TGTGCCAGCAGCCAAGGCAGGGGGCTTGGAGCTTTCTTT. Protein: CASSQGRGLGAFF.

The genes are TRBV5-1 and TRBJ1-1; D uncertain. Germline V gene lookup returns CDR1 SGHRS and CDR2 YFSETQ. Trimming shortened V by 5 bases and J by 4 bases, and 18 bases separated the two germline ends. The CDR3 runs 15 residues. The CDR3, as DNA: TGCGCCAGCAGTCCTACGGAGATCGGGGTCACTGAAGCTTTCTTT. Translating it yields CASSPTEIGVTEAFF.

Concerning this clonotype: The junction does not match germline at one end; this may be a read error. The chain combines TRBV6-2 or TRBV6-3 with TRBJ2-2; 7 bases are shared with TRBD1. The CDR3 spans 14 residues. In germline, CDR1 is MNHEY, CDR2 SVGEGT. For the CDR3, the DNA is TGTGCCAGCAGCATGACAGGGAACTCCGGGGATCTGTTTTTT. Its protein is CASSMTGNSGDLFF.

The V and J genes are TRBV4-1 and TRBJ2-2; the D gene is possibly TRBD2 (5 bases). The V end was cut by 2 bases, the J end by 1 base, with 11 bases between. The CDR3 loop spans 16 amino acids. Per the germline V gene, CDR1 is MGHRA and CDR2 is YSYEKL. In nucleotides, the CDR3 is TGCGCCAGCAGCCAATTGGGGAGACAGAACACCGGGGAGCTGTTTTTT. Translated: CASSQLGRQNTGELFF.

The sample holds many counts of this clonotype. This chain links TRBV19 with TRBJ2-2, with 7 bases that match TRBD1. This CDR3 has 14 amino acids. CDR1 and CDR2 from the germline V gene are LNHDA and SQIVND (reference sequence). The ends lost 10 bases at V and 3 bases at J; junction bases unmatched: 8. CDR3 residues: CATTDRADTGELFF. CDR3 nucleotide sequence: TGTGCCACTACAGACAGGGCGGACACCGGGGAGCTGTTTTTT. Using reference TRBV19 and TRBJ2-2 for the parts outside the CDR3, the full variable domain is DGGITQSPKYLFRKEGQNVTLSCEQNLNHDAMYWYRQDPGQGLRLIYYSQIVNDFQKGDIAEGYSVSREKKESFPLTVTSAQKNPTAFYLCATTDRADTGELFFGEGSRLTVL.

This clonotype was counted at least ten times. The V and J genes are TRBV5-1 and TRBJ2-5; 9 bases match TRBD1. Germline CDR1 and CDR2: SGHRS and YFSETQ. Unmatched junction bases numbered 5, after V lost 1 base and J lost 1 base. CDR3 length: 16 residues. The CDR3 protein is CASSLMGQGLQETQYF. CDR3 DNA sequence: TGCGCCAGCAGCTTGATGGGACAGGGACTCCAAGAGACCCAGTACTTC.

The V call is TRBV27, the J call TRBJ2-1; no reliable D call. Germline assignment: CDR1 MNHEY and CDR2 SMNVEV (reference sequence). The CDR3 length is 11 residues. V was shortened by 4 bases and J by 6 bases, with 4 bases between the two germline ends. The CDR3 reads CASSYGNEQFF. The DNA for the CDR3 is TGTGCCAGCAGTTACGGCAATGAGCAGTTCTTC.

This clonotype was observed a handful of times. Just one base apart from a much larger clone, this may be a read error. The conserved phenylalanine or tryptophan normally closing the CDR3 is absent here, so this likely arose from a read error. V and J are TRBV11-2 and TRBJ1-2; D remains ambiguous. CDR3 length: 14 amino acids. The V and J ends lost 5 bases and 4 bases respectively, with 14 bases between them. Germline loops: CDR1 SGHAT, CDR2 FQNNGV. DNA for the CDR3: TGTGCCAGCAGCCCAATAACGTTGGGCTATGGCTACACCTAC. Residues: CASSPITLGYGYTY.

This chain links TRBV12-3 or TRBV12-4 with TRBJ2-7; D is undetermined. The CDR3 is 13 amino acids. V lost 5 bases, J lost 4 bases, and 12 bases lay in between. CDR3 sequence: CASSPDMVYEQYF. CDR3 sequence (DNA): TGTGCCAGCAGTCCCGACATGGTGTACGAGCAGTACTTC.